A selection of T cell receptor beta chains follows, all from one sample in a study of cytomegalovirus exposure and HLA in healthy donors. Profiling relied on immunoSEQ multiplex PCR, and the TCRdb table lists in-frame clones only, not all of them. The sample lists over 80,000 clones, under 90% occurring once. The sequenced material came from PBMCs. The receptors derive from a man aged 45-65 years in good health and CMV-seronegative. Each CDR3 is given with its conserved first and last residue.

V: TRBV27; CDR3: CASSLWASGDTGELFF
V: TRBV28; CDR3: CASRPYRGTYEQYF
V: TRBV6-1; CDR3: CASRTTGGEGYTF
V: TRBV28; CDR3: CASSSLKKLFF
V: TRBV27; CDR3: CASSLGLPGSGNTIYF
V: TRBV27; CDR3: CASRLGTDTQYF
V: TRBV2; CDR3: CASSGQNGYEQYF
V: TRBV11-2; CDR3: CASRRSGTGSYEQYF
V: TRBV19; CDR3: CASSIPGQGQETQYF
V: TRBV18; CDR3: CASSDLAGGFSSYEQYF
V: TRBV10-3; CDR3: CAISESGLSRDYYEQYF
V: TRBV28; CDR3: CASSSDGTGGSEKLFF
V: TRBV5-1; CDR3: CASSFGRTGSSGNTIYF
V: TRBV7-2; CDR3: CASSLEDRGLQYF
V: TRBV5-1; CDR3: CASSRGGGQEETQYF
V: TRBV15; CDR3: CATSTNIPGLYTGELFF
V: TRBV15; CDR3: CATSPRLAGRSSTDTQYF
V: TRBV27; CDR3: CASSLAAGTGELFF
V: TRBV28; CDR3: CASKLGRNTGELFF
V: TRBV4-3; CDR3: CASSQDESGVEQYF
V: TRBV7-2; CDR3: CASSLMRDRGKAGTEAFF
V: TRBV5-4; CDR3: CASKEGGPQETQYF
V: TRBV7-8; CDR3: CASSRTSGRPLRSYTQYF
V: TRBV30; CDR3: CAWRPLTGWDTEAFF
V: TRBV10-3; CDR3: CAIRGGERGGVSYEQYF
V: TRBV6-4; CDR3: CASSGLADNEQFF
V: TRBV7-9; CDR3: CASRLGQGEAFF
V: TRBV4-3; CDR3: CASSQDNGAEEKLFF
V: TRBV11-2; CDR3: CASSPGTSAYEQYF
V: TRBV25-1; CDR3: CASLADNYNEQFF
V: TRBV27; CDR3: CASSPSGGERAQYF
V: TRBV12-5; CDR3: CASGPRGGGEAFF
V: TRBV4-1; CDR3: CASSPDRDTEAFF
V: TRBV5-5; CDR3: CASSWDSQMPQHF
V: TRBV28; CDR3: CASSSSGLVGYEQYF
V: TRBV27; CDR3: CASSFGGTSPDTQYF
V: TRBV6-4; CDR3: CASKDSVARKQYF
V: TRBV30; CDR3: CAWEAAAGTEQFF
V: TRBV6-5; CDR3: CASSLDRDTEAFF
V: TRBV19; CDR3: CASSTRQGVYTGELFF
V: TRBV10-1; CDR3: CASSESRLDYYEQYF